This entry is about one TCR beta chain. Germline and junction disagree at one end, which may indicate a read error. Libraries were prepared by immunoSEQ multiplex PCR; TCRdb keeps only in-frame clonotypes and omits some of them. Here the sample spans about 120,000 clones, about 90% being singletons. The sample comes from a study of T cell responses to AZD1222 COVID-19 vaccine. Germline V lookup: CDR1 SGHAT, CDR2 FQNNGV. This CDR3 has 14 amino acids. The chain combines TRBV11-2 with TRBJ1-1, with a tentative D call TRBD1 (5 bases). The source was peripheral blood, collected on day 0 of MenACWY control vaccination. This clonotype was obtained from an adult in good health. The CDR3 loop is CASSLGARNTEAFF. The CDR3 DNA reads TGTGCTAGCAGCTTAGGGGCTCGGAACACTGAAGCTTTCTTT.